The clone carrying this T cell receptor (beta chain) showed up many times. Its antigen is unknown. This sample was included in a study of neurological immune-mediated disorders. Overall study results and limits: For the multiple sclerosis repertoire cluster, no association with any clinical or MRI feature was found.

5'RACE with 10-nucleotide random UMIs generated the cDNA. TCRdb passed the 5' RACE reads through MiXCR, listing each CDR3 protein once. The sample consists of around 70,000 distinct CDR3 sequences, around 5.2% of them appearing once. The clonotype comes from a man younger than 30 with multiple sclerosis. Sequencing used PBMCs.

The CDR3 DNA reads TGTGCCAGCAGCTTAGGGCTAGCGGGCCGAGATACGCAGTATTTT. Amino acid sequence: CASSLGLAGRDTQYF. The V call is TRBV7-2, the J call TRBJ2-3; 8 bases align to TRBD2. J lost 5 bases, V lost 1 base, and 5 bases had no gene match. This CDR3 region has 15 residues. Germline V CDR1 and CDR2: SGHTA, FQGNSA.